One and the same sample provided the 24 T cell receptor beta chains below, sequenced in a study of CD8+ T cells in alopecia areata (dated by TCRdb to 2016 to 2019). The protocol used for the library was the immunoSEQ multiplex PCR assay. For TCR sequencing, RNA was extracted from every sample and reverse transcribed into cDNA to serve as template. TCRdb re-hosts the immuneACCESS table, in-frame sequences only. Its copies lack some clones; in the studies checked, an unresolved V gene accounts for under half of them, and the cause for the rest is not known. The sample yields roughly 250,000 clones; roughly two thirds were counted once. The top ten clonotypes cover about 1.3% of the sample. Per the publication, the time point label means: baseline before oral tofacitinib. The sequences come from CD4+ T cells sorted from blood, collected at week 0. The receptors shown here come from a human donor with alopecia areata.

The chain couples TRBV9 to TRBJ2-7; TRBD1 matches 9 bases. The CDR3 covers 17 residues. The germline CDR1 and CDR2 sequences are SGDLS and YYNGEE. The V gene end was trimmed by 4 bases and the J gene end by 5 bases; junction bases not matched to a gene: 16. The CDR3 nucleotides read TGTGCCAGCAGCTCACACCTAACCGGGACAGGGAACAACGAGCAGTACTTC. Translating gives CASSSHLTGTGNNEQYF. The full variable domain, in which reference TRBV9 and TRBJ2-7 provide the parts outside the CDR3, is DSGVTQTPKHLITATGQRVTLRCSPRSGDLSVYWYQQSLDQGLQFLIQYYNGEERAKGNILERFSAQQFPDLHSELNLSSLELGDSALYFCASSSHLTGTGNNEQYFGPGTRLTVT.

In its sample, this clone was seen once. The CDR3 DNA reads as TGTGCCAGCAGTTCCAGGGCGATCCACCTTTCTGGCTACACCTTC. Encoded protein: CASSSRAIHLSGYTF. The chain links TRBV27 to TRBJ1-2; D might be TRBD1 (5 bases). From germline, CDR1 is MNHEY and CDR2 SMNVEV (reference sequence). Trimming took 4 bases from V and 7 from J, leaving 19 bases between them. The CDR3 spans 15 residues.

This clone was counted between two and nine times. The V gene is TRBV5-4, the J gene TRBJ1-1, with 7 bases matching TRBD1. This CDR3 contains 16 residues. Trimming cost V 0 bases and J 0 bases; bases outside gene matches: 5. Germline assignment: CDR1 SGHNT and CDR2 YYREEE (reference sequence). The CDR3, as DNA: TGTGCCAGCAGCTTGGAGGGGGGACAGATGAACACTGAAGCTTTCTTT. Encoded protein: CASSLEGGQMNTEAFF. Full variable domain (missing parts from reference TRBV5-4 and TRBJ1-1): ETGVTQSPTHLIKTRGQQVTLRCSSQSGHNTVSWYQQALGQGPQFIFQYYREEENGRGNFPPRFSGLQFPNYSSELNVNALELDDSALYLCASSLEGGQMNTEAFFGQGTRLTVV.

The CDR3 spells CASSPARDSYNSPLHF. Written as DNA, the CDR3 is TGTGCCAGCAGCCCCGCCCGGGACAGCTATAATTCACCCCTCCACTTT. This chain links TRBV7-3 with TRBJ1-6, with 7 bases lining up with TRBD1. Germline-derived CDR1 and CDR2 are SGHTA and FQGTGA. This CDR3 contains 16 residues. J lost 3 bases, V lost 5 bases, and 7 bases had no gene match.

This chain links TRBV25-1 with TRBJ1-2; D is uncertain. This CDR3 has 13 residues. Germline V gene sequence: CDR1 MGHDK, CDR2 SYGVNS. V dropped 2 bases and J dropped 5 bases, with 9 bases sitting between them. The CDR3 DNA sequence: TGTGCCAGCAGTGAAGTGGCCGGATATGGCTACACCTTC. This gives the protein CASSEVAGYGYTF.

V gene TRBV30 combines with J gene TRBJ1-2, with D possibly matching TRBD1 (5 bases). Per germline, CDR1 GTSNPN and CDR2 SVGIG (reference sequence). V was shortened by 3 bases and J by 8 bases, with 10 bases between the two germline ends. The CDR3 has 11 residues. CDR3 residues: CAWSRGEGYTF. The CDR3 coding sequence is TGTGCCTGGAGCCGAGGGGAGGGCTACACCTTC.

The gene calls are TRBV30 and TRBJ1-2; tentatively, D is TRBD1 (5 bases). The V end lost 0 bases, the J end lost 6 bases, and 11 bases lay between the germline ends. CDR1 and CDR2 (germline): GTSNPN, SVGIG (reference sequence). The CDR3 has 13 amino acids. The CDR3 sequence is CAWSVKGLDGYTF. Written as DNA, the CDR3 is TGTGCCTGGAGTGTAAAGGGACTGGATGGCTACACCTTC.

This clone has more than one count but fewer than ten. CDR3 region: CASSDQPGTGDGETQYF. In DNA form, the CDR3 reads TGCGCCAGCAGCGACCAACCCGGGACAGGGGATGGAGAGACCCAGTACTTC. V gene TRBV5-1 combines with J gene TRBJ2-5; TRBD1 matches at 10 bases. CDR3 size: 17 residues. The V segment lost 4 bases and the J segment 4 bases; nucleotides outside the gene matches: 13. Germline CDR1 reads SGHRS; CDR2 reads YFSETQ.

The J gene is TRBJ2-7, the V gene TRBV7-2; D is undetermined. The CDR3 contains 13 residues. V gave up 3 bases and J gave up 1 base, with 7 bases separating them. Germline CDR1 is SGHTA and CDR2 is FQGNSA. CDR3 region: CASSFGGSYEQYF. DNA for the CDR3: TGTGCCAGCAGCTTTGGTGGTTCCTACGAGCAGTACTTC.

The chain couples TRBV6-5 to TRBJ2-7; D is unresolved. Germline CDR1 MNHEY, CDR2 SVGAGI. V lost 0 bases, J lost 12 bases, and 18 bases lay in between. The CDR3 loop spans 14 amino acids. CDR3 sequence: CASSYSTGPTMVYF. In nucleotides, the CDR3 is TGTGCCAGCAGTTACTCGACGGGTCCTACGATGGTGTACTTC.

The chain is built from TRBV6-1 and TRBJ2-7, with 10 bases matching TRBD2. Per germline, CDR1 MNHNS and CDR2 SASEGT. CDR3 length equals 15 residues. V shed 0 bases and J 1 base; nucleotides not matched to a gene: 0. CDR3 nucleotides: TGTGCCAGCAGTGAAGCGGGACTAGCGTCCTACGAGCAGTACTTC. Its protein is CASSEAGLASYEQYF.

A few counts support this clone. V is TRBV4-2 and J is TRBJ2-7, with 11 bases lining up with TRBD2. Looked up from germline, CDR1 is LGHNA and CDR2 is YNFKEQ. The CDR3 runs to 20 residues. The junction had 17 bases not matched to a gene; V was cut back by 0 bases and J by 4 bases. The DNA of the CDR3 is TGTGCCAGCAGCCAAGAAACCCCTAAAACGAGACTAGCGGGGTTATACGAGCAGTACTTC. Encoded protein: CASSQETPKTRLAGLYEQYF.

The CDR3 loop is CASSLGTGSSNQPQHF. CDR3 DNA sequence: TGCGCCAGCAGCTTGGGGACGGGTAGTAGCAATCAGCCCCAGCATTTT. The chain is built from TRBV5-1 and TRBJ1-5; no reliable D call. The CDR3 is made up of 16 amino acids. The V end lost 0 bases, the J end lost 0 bases, and 10 bases lay between the germline ends. CDR1 SGHRS and CDR2 YFSETQ come from the germline V gene.

The rearrangement links TRBV11-2 to TRBJ2-3; 7 bases align to TRBD2. The V segment lost 6 bases and the J segment 2 bases; nucleotides outside the gene matches: 8. Germline V gives CDR1 SGHAT, CDR2 FQNNGV. This CDR3 contains 15 residues. The CDR3 DNA is TGTGCCAGCAGTCCGACTAGCACCGACACAGATACGCAGTATTTT. This translates into CASSPTSTDTDTQYF.

The V gene is TRBV18, the J gene TRBJ1-3, with D unresolved. The ends were cut back, 0 bases at V and 0 bases at J, with 9 bases in the middle. CDR1 is KGHSH and CDR2 is LQKENI in the germline V gene. The CDR3 runs 16 residues. CDR3 sequence (DNA): TGTGCCAGCTCACCACCTTCGGTCAACTCTGGAAACACCATATATTTT. It translates to CASSPPSVNSGNTIYF. Full variable domain (rest looked up from reference TRBV18 and TRBJ1-3): NAGVMQNPRHLVRRRGQEARLRCSPMKGHSHVYWYRQLPEEGLKFMVYLQKENIIDESGMPKERFSAEFPKEGPSILRIQQVVRGDSAAYFCASSPPSVNSGNTIYFGEGSWLTVV.

The rearrangement uses TRBV7-2 and TRBJ1-3; D possibly corresponds to TRBD1 (5 bases). Germline lookup yields CDR1 SGHTA and CDR2 FQGNSA. The CDR3 extends over 16 amino acids. V was trimmed by 5 bases and J by 2 bases, leaving 16 bases between them. The CDR3 region is CASSPQIRGTGNTIYF. DNA for the CDR3: TGTGCCAGCAGCCCTCAAATTAGGGGTACTGGAAACACCATATATTTT. The whole variable domain, remainder taken from reference TRBV7-2 and TRBJ1-3, is GAGVSQSPSNKVTEKGKDVELRCDPISGHTALYWYRQSLGQGLEFLIYFQGNSAPDKSGLPSDRFSAERTGGSVSTLTIQRTQQEDSAVYLCASSPQIRGTGNTIYFGEGSWLTVV.

J is TRBJ2-2 and V is TRBV25-1, with D unclear. Trimming pared 5 bases from V and 1 base from J, leaving 11 bases between. This CDR3 has 15 residues. Germline CDR1 is MGHDK and CDR2 is SYGVNS. Here the CDR3 DNA reads TGTGCCAGCAGTCCTACTTCTGAGAACACCGGGGAGCTGTTTTTT. Encoded protein: CASSPTSENTGELFF. Using reference TRBV25-1 and TRBJ2-2 for the parts outside the CDR3, the full variable domain is EADIYQTPRYLVIGTGKKITLECSQTMGHDKMYWYQQDPGMELHLIHYSYGVNSTEKGDLSSESTVSRIRTEHFPLTLESARPSHTSQYLCASSPTSENTGELFFGEGSRLTVL.

The chain recombines TRBV20-1 with TRBJ1-2; D call uncertain. The CDR3 loop spans 11 amino acids. Per the germline V gene, CDR1 is DFQATT and CDR2 is SNEGSKA (reference sequence). V lost 6 bases to trimming and J lost 8 bases, with 13 bases between them. The CDR3 DNA reads as TGCAGTGCAGCCTCTTATCAGGGCTACACCTTC. This translates into CSAASYQGYTF.

The chain has TRBV30 and TRBJ2-4; 9 bases map to TRBD1. There are 13 residues in the CDR3. The germline V gene has CDR1 GTSNPN and CDR2 SVGIG (reference sequence). V dropped 5 bases and J dropped 1; count of bases not matched to a gene: 0. CDR3: CAWDRGAKNIQYF. CDR3 DNA sequence: TGTGCCTGGGACAGGGGGGCCAAAAACATTCAGTACTTC. Together with reference TRBV30 and TRBJ2-4, the CDR3 gives the full variable domain: SQTIHQWPATLVQPVGSPLSLECTVEGTSNPNLYWYRQAAGRGLQLLFYSVGIGQISSEVPQNLSASRPQDRQFILSSKKLLLSDSGFYLCAWDRGAKNIQYFGAGTRLSVL.

The DNA of the CDR3 is TGTGCCAGCAGCGATCAGGGACAGGGGGCGTACGAGCAGTACTTC. Protein sequence: CASSDQGQGAYEQYF. J is TRBJ2-7 and V is TRBV7-2; TRBD1 matches at 12 bases. Germline values: CDR1 SGHTA, CDR2 FQGNSA. The CDR3 is 15 amino acids. V trimming: 5 bases; J trimming: 4 bases; junction bases outside the gene matches: 6.

CDR3 in DNA: TGTGCCAGCAGCTTGGATGGGGGTGGATACAATGAGCAGTTCTTC. This gives the protein CASSLDGGGYNEQFF. The gene calls are TRBV5-4 and TRBJ2-1; perhaps D is TRBD1 or TRBD2 (5 bases each). Germline CDR1 SGHNT, CDR2 YYREEE (reference sequence). The germline V and J ends were trimmed by 0 bases and 4 bases, with 11 bases remaining between them. This CDR3 contains 15 residues.

This clone was counted once. The rearrangement joins TRBV5-1 to TRBJ2-2; D might be TRBD1 or TRBD2, each matching 5 bases. Germline lookup yields CDR1 SGHRS and CDR2 YFSETQ. Trimming left V 4 bases short and J 1 base short, with 11 bases between. The CDR3 loop spans 15 amino acids. CDR3 coding DNA: TGCGCCAGCAGCCCCGGGACGGTGAACACCGGGGAGCTGTTTTTT. As protein: CASSPGTVNTGELFF. The variable domain in full, with the rest retrieved from reference TRBV5-1 and TRBJ2-2, is KAGVTQTPRYLIKTRGQQVTLSCSPISGHRSVSWYQQTPGQGLQFLFEYFSETQRNKGNFPGRFSGRQFSNSRSEMNVSTLELGDSALYLCASSPGTVNTGELFFGEGSRLTVL.

The V and J genes are TRBV29-1 and TRBJ2-3; D is possibly TRBD2 (6 bases). In germline, CDR1 is SQVTM, CDR2 ANQGSEA. The CDR3 is 16 residues long. V was cut by 4 bases and J by 0 bases, with 17 bases left in between. The CDR3 region is CSVVGVSGVSTDTQYF. CDR3 nucleotides: TGCAGCGTTGTGGGGGTATCGGGGGTCAGCACAGATACGCAGTATTTT.

This clone occurred a few times. This chain links TRBV9 with TRBJ1-2; D call uncertain. Trimming took 0 bases from V and 4 from J, leaving 10 bases between them. Germline V gene data show CDR1 as SGDLS and CDR2 as YYNGEE. The CDR3 covers 14 residues. DNA of the CDR3: TGTGCCAGCAGCGTAGGTGGAGGCTTCTATGGCTACACCTTC. Its protein product is CASSVGGGFYGYTF.